This T cell receptor (beta chain) was identified during a study of blood T cell repertoires in COVID-19. Study at large: The United States, Italy and Spain were the sources of the acute and convalescent COVID-19 samples. PBMCs, B-cell-depleted T cells, or T cells provided the cDNA or gDNA that made up the material.

Authors' analysis steps: By means of reference gene primer amplification, nucleated cell counts were estimated. Some clones are missing from TCRdb's copy, which holds only in-frame ones; the method was immunoSEQ multiplex PCR. Clone size and V and J calls were adopted from that table, with D and trimming inferred from the DNA. The profile shows some 300,000 clones, approximately 88% of them singletons. CDR1 is SGHNT, CDR2 YYREEE, per germline (reference sequence). Trimming cost V 0 bases and J 4 bases; bases outside gene matches: 8. CDR3 length: 17 residues. This clone is a singleton in its sample. Sequenced: peripheral blood. This receptor was obtained from a woman in her 30s who had recovered from COVID-19. The V and J genes are TRBV5-4 and TRBJ2-2; 8 bases are a match to TRBD2. The CDR3: CASSLVLSGVGTGELFF. In nucleotides, the CDR3 is TGTGCCAGCAGCTTGGTACTTAGCGGGGTAGGCACCGGGGAGCTGTTTTTT.